This T cell receptor beta chain is drawn from a study of cytomegalovirus exposure and HLA in healthy donors. Study-wide results and limits: Later genetic work tied a missense DCLRE1C variant to beta-chain V and J trimming.

With regard to this clone: Antigen: not known.

Vbeta (60) and Jbeta (13) primers were used in the PCR. Profiled with immunoSEQ multiplex PCR; TCRdb holds only in-frame clones, not every one. The sample carries around 300,000 clones, around two thirds recorded once. Trimming removed 6 bases at V and 12 bases at J, with 14 bases between. The CDR3 is made up of 11 amino acids. Germline CDR1 and CDR2: MNHNS and SASEGT. Sequencing was performed on PBMCs. The origin of this receptor is a female donor in good health and CMV-seronegative. V and J are TRBV6-1 and TRBJ1-2, with D unresolved. CDR3 protein: CASSPLLFHTF. The CDR3 DNA follows: TGTGCCAGCAGCCCACTACTCTTCCACACCTTC.